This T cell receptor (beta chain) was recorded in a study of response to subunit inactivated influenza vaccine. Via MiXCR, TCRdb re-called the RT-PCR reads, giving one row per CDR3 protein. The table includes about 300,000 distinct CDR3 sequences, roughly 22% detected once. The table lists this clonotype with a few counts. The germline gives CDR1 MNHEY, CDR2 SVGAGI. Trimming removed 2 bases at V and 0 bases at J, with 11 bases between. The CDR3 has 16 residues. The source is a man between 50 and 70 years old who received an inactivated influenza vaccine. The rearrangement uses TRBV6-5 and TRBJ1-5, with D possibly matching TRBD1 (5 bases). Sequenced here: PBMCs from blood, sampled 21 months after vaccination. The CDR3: CASSYRGDSSNQPQHF. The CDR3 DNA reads TGTGCCAGCAGTTACCGGGGCGATAGTAGCAATCAGCCCCAGCATTTT.